The source of this TCR beta chain is a study of shared clonotypes between healthy human individuals. Whole-study results and caveats: Memory subsets generally showed lower estimated richness than naive subsets.

This CDR3 is built from 13 residues. Germline V gene sequence: CDR1 SNHLY, CDR2 FYNNEI. V lost 8 bases, J lost 3 bases, and 14 bases lay in between. Only CD45RO-negative cells positively selected for CCR7 counted as naive CD8 cells, so terminally differentiated effector memory CD45RA+ cells were excluded. There were no recent acute infections or vaccinations among the donors, who were healthy HIV-negative adults. Notes on this clone: Its cognate antigen is unknown.

Generated by immunoSEQ multiplex PCR, the TCRdb table keeps only in-frame clones and is missing some. The data contain around 2,000,000 clones, about 95% of them seen just once; the ten biggest clones take up 1% to 1.5%. Source material: naive CD8+ T cells sorted from blood. V is TRBV2 and J is TRBJ2-7; perhaps TRBD1 as D (6 bases). This TCR came from a man younger than 35 in good health. Here the CDR3 DNA reads TGTGCCAGCCGTGCCGGGACACTCTACGAGCAGTACTTC. The encoded protein is CASRAGTLYEQYF.